These 5 T cell receptor beta chains were all obtained from the same sample, sequenced in a study of T cell responses to AZD1222 COVID-19 vaccine. Libraries were prepared by immunoSEQ multiplex PCR; TCRdb keeps only in-frame clonotypes and omits some of them. The sample carries approximately 160,000 clones, around 92% recorded once. The sample consisted of peripheral blood, taken on day 0 of AZD1222 vaccination. All receptors come from an adult in good health.

This rearrangement joins TRBV28 to TRBJ1-2; 9 positions agree with TRBD1. V dropped 3 bases and J dropped 4; count of bases not matched to a gene: 3. CDR3 length: 14 amino acids. Per the germline V gene, CDR1 is MDHEN and CDR2 is SYDVKM. CDR3 sequence (DNA): TGTGCCAGCAGTTTCGGGACAGGGATCTATGGCTACACCTTC. Its translation: CASSFGTGIYGYTF.

The rearrangement uses TRBV3-1 (or the pseudogene TRBV3-2) and TRBJ2-1; no reliable D call. Germline V gene data show CDR1 as LGHDT and CDR2 as YNNKEL (reference sequence). V lost 4 bases and J lost 3, with 7 bases in between. The CDR3 totals 13 residues. The CDR3 nucleotides are TGTGCCAGCAGCCGACTGAGCTACAATGAGCAGTTCTTC. Its translation is CASSRLSYNEQFF.

The CDR3: CASRGHPYNEQFF. CDR3 bases: TGTGCCAGCAGGGGACACCCGTACAATGAGCAGTTCTTC. The chain carries TRBV6-5 and TRBJ2-1, with D possibly TRBD1 on 6 matching bases. CDR3 length equals 13 residues. Per the germline V gene, CDR1 is MNHEY and CDR2 is SVGAGI. The V and J ends lost 6 bases and 4 bases respectively, with 10 bases between them.

CDR3 sequence reads: CASSFSVAGTTGELFF. CDR3 sequence (DNA): TGTGCCAGCAGTTTCTCGGTGGCCGGTACCACCGGGGAGCTGTTTTTT. V and J are TRBV27 and TRBJ2-2; the D is unclear. Germline CDR1 MNHEY, CDR2 SMNVEV (reference sequence). Trimming cost V 3 bases and J 4 bases, with 15 bases left between them. The CDR3 consists of 16 residues.

V usage is TRBV18 and J usage is TRBJ1-1, with a possible D match to TRBD1 (6 bases). Germline assignment: CDR1 KGHSH and CDR2 LQKENI. The CDR3 runs 15 residues. The V end lost 7 bases, the J end lost 1 base, and 16 bases lay between the germline ends. The CDR3 spells CASFKGGQGNTEAFF. The DNA of the CDR3 is TGTGCCAGCTTCAAAGGGGGGCAAGGGAACACTGAAGCTTTCTTT.